This TCR beta chain derives from a study of T cell responses to AZD1222 COVID-19 vaccine. V dropped 5 bases and J dropped 0 bases, with 10 bases sitting between them. CDR1 is SQVTM, CDR2 ANQGSEA, per germline. This CDR3 comprises 14 residues. On this clone: The target antigen is unknown.

Study-wide results and limits: Females outnumbered males among donors, who were mostly white British; clonal diversity was possibly underestimated.

The data were produced by immunoSEQ multiplex PCR, yet TCRdb's version contains in-frame clones alone and is incomplete. The sample shows about 180,000 clones, approximately 90% of them seen only once. The receptor comes from an adult who received the MenACWY meningococcal vaccine as a control. The material sequenced was peripheral blood, taken 28 days after the second dose of the MenACWY control vaccine. V gene TRBV29-1 combines with J gene TRBJ2-2; either TRBD1 or TRBD2 may fit D (5 bases each). CDR3: CSVSGTSNTGELFF. The CDR3 bases are TGCAGCGTTTCAGGGACGTCGAACACCGGGGAGCTGTTTTTT.